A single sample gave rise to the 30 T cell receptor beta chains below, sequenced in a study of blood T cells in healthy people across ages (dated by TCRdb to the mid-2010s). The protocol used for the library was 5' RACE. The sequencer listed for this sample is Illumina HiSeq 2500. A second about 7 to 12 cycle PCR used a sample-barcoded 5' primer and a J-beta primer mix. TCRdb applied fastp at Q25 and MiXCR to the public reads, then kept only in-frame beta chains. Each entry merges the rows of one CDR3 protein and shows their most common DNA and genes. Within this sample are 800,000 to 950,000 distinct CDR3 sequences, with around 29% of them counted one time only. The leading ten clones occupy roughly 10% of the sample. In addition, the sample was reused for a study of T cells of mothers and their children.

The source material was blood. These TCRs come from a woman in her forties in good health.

CDR3 bases: TGTGCCAGCAGTGGCGGGACTATCTATTCACCCCTCCACTTT. Its translation: CASSGGTIYSPLHF. The V gene is TRBV12-3 or TRBV12-4, the J gene TRBJ1-6, with a tentative D call TRBD1 (5 bases). The CDR3 runs 14 residues. V was clipped by 5 bases and J by 8 bases, with 13 bases between them.

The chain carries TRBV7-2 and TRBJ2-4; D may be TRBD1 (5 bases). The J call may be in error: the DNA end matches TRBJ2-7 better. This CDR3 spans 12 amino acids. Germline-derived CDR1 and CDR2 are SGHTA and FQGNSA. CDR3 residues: CASGPGPYEQYF. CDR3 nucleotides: TGTGCCAGCGGCCCAGGGCCCTACGAGCAGTACTTC.

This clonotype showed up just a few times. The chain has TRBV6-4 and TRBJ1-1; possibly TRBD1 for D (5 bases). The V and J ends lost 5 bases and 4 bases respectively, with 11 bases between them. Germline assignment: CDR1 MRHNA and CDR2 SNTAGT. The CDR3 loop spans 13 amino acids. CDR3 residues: CASSLRQGTEAFF. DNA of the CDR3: TGTGCCAGCAGTCTTCGGCAGGGCACTGAAGCTTTCTTT.

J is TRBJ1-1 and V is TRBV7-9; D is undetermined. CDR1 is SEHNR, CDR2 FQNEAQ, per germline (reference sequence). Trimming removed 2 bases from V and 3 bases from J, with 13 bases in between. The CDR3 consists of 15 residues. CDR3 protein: CASSLLVSGDTEAFF. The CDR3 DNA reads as TGTGCCAGCAGCTTATTGGTCAGTGGGGACACTGAAGCTTTCTTT. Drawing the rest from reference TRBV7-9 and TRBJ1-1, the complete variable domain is DTGVSQNPRHKITKRGQNVTFRCDPISEHNRLYWYRQTLGQGPEFLTYFQNEAQLEKSRLLSDRFSAERPKGSFSTLEIQRTEQGDSAMYLCASSLLVSGDTEAFFGQGTRLTVV.

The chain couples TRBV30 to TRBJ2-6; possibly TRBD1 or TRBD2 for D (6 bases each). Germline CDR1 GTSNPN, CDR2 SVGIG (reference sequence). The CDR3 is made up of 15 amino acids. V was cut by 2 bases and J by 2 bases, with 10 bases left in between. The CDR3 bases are TGTGCCTGGAGTACCGGGGGCGCTGGGGCCAACGTCCTGACTTTC. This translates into CAWSTGGAGANVLTF. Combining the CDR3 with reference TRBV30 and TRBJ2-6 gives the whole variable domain SQTIHQWPATLVQPVGSPLSLECTVEGTSNPNLYWYRQAAGRGLQLLFYSVGIGQISSEVPQNLSASRPQDRQFILSSKKLLLSDSGFYLCAWSTGGAGANVLTFGAGSRLTVL.

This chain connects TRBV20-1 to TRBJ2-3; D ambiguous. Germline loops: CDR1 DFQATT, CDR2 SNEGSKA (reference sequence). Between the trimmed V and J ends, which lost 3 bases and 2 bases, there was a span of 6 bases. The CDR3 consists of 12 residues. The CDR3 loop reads CSASLNTDTQYF. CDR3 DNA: TGCAGTGCTAGCCTAAACACAGATACGCAGTATTTT.

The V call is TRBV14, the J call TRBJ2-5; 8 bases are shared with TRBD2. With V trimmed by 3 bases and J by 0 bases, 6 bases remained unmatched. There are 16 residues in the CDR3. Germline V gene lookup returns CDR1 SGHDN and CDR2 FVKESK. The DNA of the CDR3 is TGTGCCAGCAGCCAGGTCCCGGGACTAGACCAAGAGACCCAGTACTTC. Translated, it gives CASSQVPGLDQETQYF. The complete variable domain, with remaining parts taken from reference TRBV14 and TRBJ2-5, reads EAGVTQFPSHSVIEKGQTVTLRCDPISGHDNLYWYRRVMGKEIKFLLHFVKESKQDESGMPNNRFLAERTGGTYSTLKVQPAELEDSGVYFCASSQVPGLDQETQYFGPGTRLLVL.

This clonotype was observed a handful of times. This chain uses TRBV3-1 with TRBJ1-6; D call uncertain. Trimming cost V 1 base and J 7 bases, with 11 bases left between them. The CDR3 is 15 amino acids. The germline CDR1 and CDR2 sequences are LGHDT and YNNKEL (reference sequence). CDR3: CASSQVEGPNSPLHF. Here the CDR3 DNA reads TGTGCCAGCAGCCAAGTAGAAGGGCCGAATTCACCCCTCCACTTT.

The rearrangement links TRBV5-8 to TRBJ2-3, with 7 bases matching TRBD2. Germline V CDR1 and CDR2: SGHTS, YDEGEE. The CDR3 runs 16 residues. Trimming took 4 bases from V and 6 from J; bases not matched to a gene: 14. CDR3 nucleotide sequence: TGTGCCAGCAGCCTACTAGTGGGGGGGTCCGTGGATACGCAGTATTTT. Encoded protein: CASSLLVGGSVDTQYF.

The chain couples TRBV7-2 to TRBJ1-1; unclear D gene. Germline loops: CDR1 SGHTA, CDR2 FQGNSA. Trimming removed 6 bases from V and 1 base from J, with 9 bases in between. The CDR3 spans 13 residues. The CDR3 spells CASSHTPNTEAFF. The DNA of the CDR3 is TGTGCCAGCAGTCATACACCGAACACTGAAGCTTTCTTT.

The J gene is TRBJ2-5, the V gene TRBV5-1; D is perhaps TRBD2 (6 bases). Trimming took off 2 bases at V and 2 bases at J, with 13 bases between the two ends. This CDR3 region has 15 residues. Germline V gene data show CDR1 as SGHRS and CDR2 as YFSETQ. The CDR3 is CASSFTARGQETQYF. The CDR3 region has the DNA TGCGCCAGCAGCTTCACAGCCCGGGGGCAAGAGACCCAGTACTTC.

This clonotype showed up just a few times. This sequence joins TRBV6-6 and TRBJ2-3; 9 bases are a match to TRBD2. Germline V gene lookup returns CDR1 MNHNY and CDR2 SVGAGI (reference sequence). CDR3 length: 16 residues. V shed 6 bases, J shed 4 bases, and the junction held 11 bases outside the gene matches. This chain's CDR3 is CASRLTGGGAADTQYF. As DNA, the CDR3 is TGTGCCAGCAGGCTTACCGGCGGGGGGGCCGCAGATACGCAGTATTTT.

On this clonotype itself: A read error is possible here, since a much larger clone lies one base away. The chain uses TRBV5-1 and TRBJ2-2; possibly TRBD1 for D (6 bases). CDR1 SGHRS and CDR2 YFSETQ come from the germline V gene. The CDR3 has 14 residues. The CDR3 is CASSPDRNTGERFF. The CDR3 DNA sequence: TGCGCCAGCAGTCCCGACAGGAACACCGGGGAGCGGTTTTTT.

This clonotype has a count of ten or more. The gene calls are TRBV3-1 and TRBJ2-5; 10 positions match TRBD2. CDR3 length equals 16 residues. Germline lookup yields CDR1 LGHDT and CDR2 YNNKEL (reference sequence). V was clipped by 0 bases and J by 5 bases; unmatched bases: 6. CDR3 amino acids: CASSQDLLAGAETQYF. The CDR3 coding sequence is TGTGCCAGCAGCCAAGATCTGCTAGCGGGGGCGGAGACCCAGTACTTC.

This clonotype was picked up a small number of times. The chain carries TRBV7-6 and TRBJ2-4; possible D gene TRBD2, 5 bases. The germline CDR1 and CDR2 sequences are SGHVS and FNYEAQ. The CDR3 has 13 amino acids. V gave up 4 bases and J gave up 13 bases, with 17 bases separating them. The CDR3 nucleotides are TGTGCCAGCAGCTCTGGACTTTACAATGAGCAGTACTTC. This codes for CASSSGLYNEQYF.

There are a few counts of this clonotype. CDR3 amino acids: CASSLDRGGLSYEQYF. CDR3 bases: TGTGCCAGCAGCTTGGACCGGGGGGGCCTCTCCTACGAGCAGTACTTC. The chain links TRBV7-2 to TRBJ2-7, with TRBD2 identical over 8 bases. This CDR3 has 16 amino acids. Germline V lookup: CDR1 SGHTA, CDR2 FQGNSA. The junction had 7 bases not matched to a gene; V was cut back by 3 bases and J by 0 bases. The full variable domain, in which reference TRBV7-2 and TRBJ2-7 provide the parts outside the CDR3, is GAGVSQSPSNKVTEKGKDVELRCDPISGHTALYWYRQSLGQGLEFLIYFQGNSAPDKSGLPSDRFSAERTGGSVSTLTIQRTQQEDSAVYLCASSLDRGGLSYEQYFGPGTRLTVT.

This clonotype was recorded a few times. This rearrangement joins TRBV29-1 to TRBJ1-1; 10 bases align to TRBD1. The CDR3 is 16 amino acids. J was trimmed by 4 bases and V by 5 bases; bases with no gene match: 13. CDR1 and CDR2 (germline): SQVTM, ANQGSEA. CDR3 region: CSVRGGTGEWFTEAFF. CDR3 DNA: TGCAGCGTTCGCGGGGGGACAGGGGAATGGTTCACTGAAGCTTTCTTT.

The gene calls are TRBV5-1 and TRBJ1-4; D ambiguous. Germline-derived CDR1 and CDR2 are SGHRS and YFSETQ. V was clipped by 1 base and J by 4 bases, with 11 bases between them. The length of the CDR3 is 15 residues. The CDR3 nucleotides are TGCGCCAGCAGCTTGACGCACCCTCGTAATGAAAAACTGTTTTTT. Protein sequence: CASSLTHPRNEKLFF.

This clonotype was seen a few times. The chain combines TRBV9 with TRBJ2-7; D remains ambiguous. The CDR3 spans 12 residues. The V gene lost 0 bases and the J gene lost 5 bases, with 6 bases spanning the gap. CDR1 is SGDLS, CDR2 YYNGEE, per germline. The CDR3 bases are TGTGCCAGCAGCGTAGATCCTAACGAGCAGTACTTC. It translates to CASSVDPNEQYF.

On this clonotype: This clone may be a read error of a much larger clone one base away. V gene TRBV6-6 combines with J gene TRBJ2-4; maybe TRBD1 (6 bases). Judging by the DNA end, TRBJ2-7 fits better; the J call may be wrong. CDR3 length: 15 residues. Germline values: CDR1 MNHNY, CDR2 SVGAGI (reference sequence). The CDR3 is CANSPQGRVSYEQYF. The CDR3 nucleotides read TGTGCCAACAGCCCACAGGGAAGAGTCTCCTACGAGCAGTACTTC.

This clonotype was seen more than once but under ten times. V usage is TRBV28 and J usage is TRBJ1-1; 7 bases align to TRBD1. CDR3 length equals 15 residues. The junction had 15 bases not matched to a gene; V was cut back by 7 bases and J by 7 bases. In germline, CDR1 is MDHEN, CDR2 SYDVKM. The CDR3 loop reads CASTSTTGASGEAFF. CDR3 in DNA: TGTGCCAGCACCTCCACCACAGGGGCAAGTGGTGAAGCTTTCTTT. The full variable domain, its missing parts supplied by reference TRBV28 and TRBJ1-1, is DVKVTQSSRYLVKRTGEKVFLECVQDMDHENMFWYRQDPGLGLRLIYFSYDVKMKEKGDIPEGYSVSREKKERFSLILESASTNQTSMYLCASTSTTGASGEAFFGQGTRLTVV.

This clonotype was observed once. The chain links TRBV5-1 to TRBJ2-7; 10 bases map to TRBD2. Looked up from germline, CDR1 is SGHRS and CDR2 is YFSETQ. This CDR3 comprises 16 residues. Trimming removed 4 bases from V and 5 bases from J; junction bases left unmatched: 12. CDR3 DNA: TGCGCCAGCAGCCCCAACCCACTAGCGGGGTTTCACGAGCAGTACTTC. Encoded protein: CASSPNPLAGFHEQYF.

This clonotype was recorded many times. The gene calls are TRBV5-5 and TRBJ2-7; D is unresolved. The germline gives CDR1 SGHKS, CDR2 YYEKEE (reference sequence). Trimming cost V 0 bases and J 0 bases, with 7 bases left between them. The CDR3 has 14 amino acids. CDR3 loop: CASSLEWNSYEQYF. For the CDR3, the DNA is TGTGCCAGCAGCTTGGAATGGAACTCCTACGAGCAGTACTTC.

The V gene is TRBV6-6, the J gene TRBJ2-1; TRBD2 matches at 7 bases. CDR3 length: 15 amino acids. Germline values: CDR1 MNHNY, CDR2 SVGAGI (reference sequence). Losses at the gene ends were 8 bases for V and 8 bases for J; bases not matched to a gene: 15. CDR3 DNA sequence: TGTGCCAGCGTCGAGCTTGCGGGAGCCCCTCATGAGCAGTTCTTC. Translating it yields CASVELAGAPHEQFF.

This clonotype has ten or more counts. The CDR3 nucleotides are TGTGCCAGCAGTGCCGGGATAGGAGGCTACACCTTC. This codes for CASSAGIGGYTF. The chain is built from TRBV6-1 and TRBJ1-2; D call uncertain. This CDR3 comprises 12 residues. V lost 4 bases, J lost 8 bases, and 11 bases lay in between. CDR1 MNHNS and CDR2 SASEGT come from the germline V gene.

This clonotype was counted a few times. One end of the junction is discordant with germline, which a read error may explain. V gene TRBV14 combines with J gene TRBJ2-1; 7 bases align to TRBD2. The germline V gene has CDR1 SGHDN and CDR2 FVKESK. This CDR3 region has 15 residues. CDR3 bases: TGTGTCAGCAGCCCCCCGGGCGGGGGTCGCAATGAGCAGTTCTTC. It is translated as CVSSPPGGGRNEQFF.

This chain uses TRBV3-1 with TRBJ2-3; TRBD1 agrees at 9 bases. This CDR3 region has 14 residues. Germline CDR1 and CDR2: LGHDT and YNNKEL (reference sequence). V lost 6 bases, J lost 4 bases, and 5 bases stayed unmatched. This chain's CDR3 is CASRDRGVPDTQYF. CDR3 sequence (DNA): TGTGCCAGCAGGGACAGGGGTGTCCCAGATACGCAGTATTTT.

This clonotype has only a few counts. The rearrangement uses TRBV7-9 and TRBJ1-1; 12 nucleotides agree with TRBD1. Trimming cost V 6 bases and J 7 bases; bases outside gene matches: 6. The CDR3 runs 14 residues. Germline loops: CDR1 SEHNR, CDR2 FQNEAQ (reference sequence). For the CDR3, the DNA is TGTGCCAGCAGATGGGACAGGGGGCATGGTGAAGCTTTCTTT. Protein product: CASRWDRGHGEAFF.

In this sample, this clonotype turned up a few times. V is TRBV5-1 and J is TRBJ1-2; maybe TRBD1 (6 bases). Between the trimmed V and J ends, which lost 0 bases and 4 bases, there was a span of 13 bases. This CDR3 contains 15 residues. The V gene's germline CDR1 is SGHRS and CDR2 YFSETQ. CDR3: CASSLVSGVGYGYTF. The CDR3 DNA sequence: TGCGCCAGCAGCTTGGTGTCAGGGGTAGGCTATGGCTACACCTTC.

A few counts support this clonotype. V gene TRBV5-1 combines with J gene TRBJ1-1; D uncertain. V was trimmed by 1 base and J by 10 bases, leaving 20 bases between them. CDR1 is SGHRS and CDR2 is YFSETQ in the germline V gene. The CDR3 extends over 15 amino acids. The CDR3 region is CASSLLLGQGSGAFF. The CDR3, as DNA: TGCGCCAGCAGCTTGCTCTTAGGCCAAGGCAGCGGAGCTTTCTTT.